The 32 T cell receptor beta chains below all came from one sample that was sequenced in a study of blood T cell repertoires in COVID-19. Repertoires were generated with immunoSEQ multiplex PCR, while TCRdb's copy carries only in-frame clones and drops some. The sample carries more than 100,000 clones, over 70% recorded once. Input material: peripheral blood. The receptors here all came from a man between 70 and 80 years old with acute or convalescent COVID-19.

The chain uses TRBV2 and TRBJ1-1, with D possibly being TRBD1 (5 bases). Germline values: CDR1 SNHLY, CDR2 FYNNEI. The CDR3 totals 11 residues. The V end was cut by 7 bases, the J end by 4 bases, with 7 bases between. CDR3 sequence (DNA): TGTGCCAGCACGGGGGGCACTGAAGCTTTCTTT. Protein product: CASTGGTEAFF.

The chain employs TRBV3-1 (or the pseudogene TRBV3-2) and TRBJ1-3, with D perhaps TRBD1 (5 bases). This CDR3 has 13 residues. CDR1 LGHDT and CDR2 YNNKEL come from the germline V gene (reference sequence). V was clipped by 1 base and J by 7 bases, with 8 bases between them. The CDR3 region has the DNA TGTGCCAGCAGCCAAGCTCGGGGGAACACCATATATTTT. Translation gives CASSQARGNTIYF.

This clone was counted between two and nine times. The rearrangement uses TRBV4-1 and TRBJ1-1; D is uncertain. Germline-derived CDR1 and CDR2 are MGHRA and YSYEKL. The CDR3 spans 14 residues. The ends were cut back, 0 bases at V and 1 base at J, with 6 bases in the middle. CDR3 amino acids: CASSQDSPNTEAFF. The CDR3 DNA sequence: TGCGCCAGCAGCCAAGATAGCCCGAACACTGAAGCTTTCTTT.

The V and J genes are TRBV12-3 or TRBV12-4 and TRBJ1-4; D ambiguous. CDR3 size: 13 residues. The ends were cut back, 6 bases at V and 8 bases at J, with 13 bases in the middle. Here the CDR3 reads CASSRGEGEKLFF. The CDR3 DNA follows: TGTGCCAGCAGCCGGGGAGAAGGGGAAAAACTGTTTTTT.

The rearrangement uses TRBV7-9 and TRBJ2-3; 12 bases fit TRBD1. Unmatched junction bases numbered 15, after V lost 6 bases and J lost 8 bases. Germline loops: CDR1 SEHNR, CDR2 FQNEAQ (reference sequence). There are 17 residues in the CDR3. CDR3 residues: CASSPNPPGQGAGTQYF. For the CDR3, the DNA is TGTGCCAGCAGTCCGAACCCTCCGGGACAGGGGGCCGGTACGCAGTATTTT.

This clone has just one count. The chain has TRBV18 and TRBJ1-6; tentative D call: TRBD1 (5 bases). Germline values: CDR1 KGHSH, CDR2 LQKENI. V lost 3 bases and J 8 bases, leaving 11 bases between the germline ends. CDR3 size: 14 residues. Here the CDR3 DNA reads TGTGCCAGCTCACCGACAGATTGGGATTCACCCCTCCACTTT. Translation: CASSPTDWDSPLHF. Complete variable domain (other parts from reference TRBV18 and TRBJ1-6): NAGVMQNPRHLVRRRGQEARLRCSPMKGHSHVYWYRQLPEEGLKFMVYLQKENIIDESGMPKERFSAEFPKEGPSILRIQQVVRGDSAAYFCASSPTDWDSPLHFGNGTRLTVT.

The genes are TRBV4-1 and TRBJ2-2, with 8 bases fitting TRBD2. Germline V lookup: CDR1 MGHRA, CDR2 YSYEKL. Germline trimming cut 0 bases from V and 7 bases from J; bases unmatched to any gene: 10. This CDR3 spans 17 amino acids. CDR3 amino acids: CASSQEGRGGRGGELFF. In DNA, the CDR3 is TGCGCCAGCAGCCAAGAAGGACGGGGGGGCCGCGGCGGGGAGCTGTTTTTT.

The V and J genes are TRBV7-9 and TRBJ1-5; unclear D gene. Germline CDR1 and CDR2: SEHNR and FQNEAQ (reference sequence). This CDR3 spans 14 amino acids. The V end was cut by 7 bases, the J end by 8 bases, with 18 bases between. The CDR3 nucleotides read TGTGCCAGCACCTCCGGGGAGGCTTTAGAGCCCCAGCATTTT. It yields the protein CASTSGEALEPQHF.

J is TRBJ2-7 and V is TRBV6-5, with D tentatively TRBD1 (5 bases). Germline V lookup: CDR1 MNHEY, CDR2 SVGAGI. Trimming left V 7 bases short and J 4 bases short, with 17 bases between. The CDR3 covers 14 residues. CDR3 protein: CASTSGAGLYEQYF. The DNA for the CDR3 is TGTGCCAGCACGTCTGGGGCAGGGCTGTACGAGCAGTACTTC.

The chain carries TRBV6-5 and TRBJ2-7; D possibly corresponds to TRBD2 (5 bases). Trimming cost V 7 bases and J 0 bases, with 10 bases left between them. Per germline, CDR1 MNHEY and CDR2 SVGAGI. The length of the CDR3 is 13 residues. The CDR3 DNA reads TGTGCCAGCACGGGGTTCAGCTCCTACGAGCAGTACTTC. Protein product: CASTGFSSYEQYF.

This chain joins TRBV5-1 and TRBJ2-1; weak D call: TRBD2 (7 bases). V gave up 3 bases and J gave up 5 bases, with 15 bases separating them. This CDR3 comprises 15 residues. Germline V CDR1 and CDR2: SGHRS, YFSETQ. The CDR3: CASSSGGAINNEQFF. CDR3 DNA: TGCGCCAGCAGCTCTGGGGGGGCCATCAACAATGAGCAGTTCTTC.

This clone was detected a few times. This chain connects TRBV4-3 to TRBJ1-4; D is possibly TRBD1 (5 bases). The CDR3 covers 14 residues. Between the trimmed V and J ends, which lost 3 bases and 7 bases, there was a span of 12 bases. Germline CDR1 and CDR2: LGHNA and YSLEER. The DNA of the CDR3 is TGCGCCAGCAGCCAGACAGCCGGGCGTGAAAAACTGTTTTTT. Its protein product is CASSQTAGREKLFF.

This rearrangement joins TRBV7-2 to TRBJ1-2; 7 bases align to TRBD1. Trimming cost V 2 bases and J 7 bases; bases outside gene matches: 10. Per germline, CDR1 SGHTA and CDR2 FQGNSA. The CDR3 is made up of 15 amino acids. In DNA, the CDR3 is TGTGCCAGCAGCTTAAAAATGACAGGGCATTTTGGCTACACCTTC. The encoded protein is CASSLKMTGHFGYTF. Full variable domain (missing parts from reference TRBV7-2 and TRBJ1-2): GAGVSQSPSNKVTEKGKDVELRCDPISGHTALYWYRQSLGQGLEFLIYFQGNSAPDKSGLPSDRFSAERTGGSVSTLTIQRTQQEDSAVYLCASSLKMTGHFGYTFGSGTRLTVV.

V gene TRBV29-1 combines with J gene TRBJ1-2; 10 bases map to TRBD1. J was trimmed by 0 bases and V by 4 bases; bases with no gene match: 8. Looked up from germline, CDR1 is SQVTM and CDR2 is ANQGSEA. The CDR3 has 16 amino acids. Here the CDR3 reads CSVAGQGTASNYGYTF. In nucleotides, the CDR3 is TGCAGCGTTGCGGGACAGGGGACCGCCTCTAACTATGGCTACACCTTC.

The chain links TRBV4-3 to TRBJ1-2; D is possibly TRBD1 (6 bases). CDR3 length: 13 amino acids. Trimming stripped 3 bases from V and 7 bases from J, with 12 bases between. The germline V gene encodes CDR1 LGHNA and CDR2 YSLEER. CDR3 DNA sequence: TGCGCCAGCAGCCAGGCAGGGGCGGGTGGCTACACCTTC. It codes for CASSQAGAGGYTF.

The rearrangement links TRBV14 to TRBJ2-4; 10 nucleotides match TRBD1. Germline CDR1 is SGHDN and CDR2 is FVKESK. V shed 1 base, J shed 8 bases, and the junction held 5 bases outside the gene matches. The CDR3 runs to 15 residues. The CDR3: CASSQGTGGIDIQYF. DNA for the CDR3: TGTGCCAGCAGCCAAGGGACAGGGGGTATTGACATTCAGTACTTC.

The rearrangement uses TRBV6-6 and TRBJ2-7, with TRBD1 identical over 10 bases. The junction had 4 bases not matched to a gene; V was cut back by 5 bases and J by 3 bases. Germline V lookup: CDR1 MNHNY, CDR2 SVGAGI (reference sequence). This CDR3 has 14 residues. For the CDR3, the DNA is TGTGCCAGCAGTCCCCGGGACAGGGGCTACGAGCAGTACTTC. Protein: CASSPRDRGYEQYF.

The genes are TRBV5-4 and TRBJ2-5; TRBD2 might be the D (6 bases). Germline assignment: CDR1 SGHNT and CDR2 YYREEE (reference sequence). V was shortened by 4 bases and J by 5 bases, with 15 bases between the two germline ends. The CDR3 runs to 14 residues. DNA for the CDR3: TGTGCCAGCAGCCTGGGGACTGTCCGGGAGACCCAGTACTTC. Translated: CASSLGTVRETQYF.

In this sample, this clone turned up once. The gene calls are TRBV14 and TRBJ1-3, with D perhaps TRBD1 (5 bases). Per the germline V gene, CDR1 is SGHDN and CDR2 is FVKESK. The CDR3 runs to 15 residues. Deletions cut 3 bases from V and 2 bases from J, with 11 bases between. The CDR3 region is CASSQMLGAGNTIYF. CDR3 coding DNA: TGTGCCAGCAGCCAGATGCTAGGGGCTGGAAACACCATATATTTT.

This clone was seen more than once but under ten times. The J gene is TRBJ1-2, the V gene TRBV7-2, with 12 bases lining up with TRBD1. The CDR3 length is 15 residues. Unmatched junction bases numbered 2, after V lost 1 base and J lost 5 bases. Germline assignment: CDR1 SGHTA and CDR2 FQGNSA. CDR3 DNA sequence: TGTGCCAGCAGCTTAGTGGGACAGGGGGCGTATGGCTACACCTTC. Translating it yields CASSLVGQGAYGYTF.

This clone was seen more than once but under ten times. This chain joins TRBV7-9 and TRBJ1-4; 11 bases agree with TRBD1. Germline V gene lookup returns CDR1 SEHNR and CDR2 FQNEAQ (reference sequence). The J segment lost 6 bases and the V segment lost 5 bases, leaving 5 bases of the junction unmatched. The CDR3 is made up of 15 amino acids. The CDR3 reads CASSVGDRGDEKLFF. For the CDR3, the DNA is TGTGCCAGCAGCGTGGGGGACAGGGGGGATGAAAAACTGTTTTTT.

This sequence joins TRBV5-8 and TRBJ1-2; possibly TRBD1 for D (5 bases). Trimming shortened V by 4 bases and J by 5 bases, and 15 bases separated the two germline ends. This CDR3 region has 14 residues. CDR1 is SGHTS, CDR2 YDEGEE, per germline. The DNA of the CDR3 is TGTGCCAGCAGCCCCCGACAGTTATCATATGGCTACACCTTC. This gives the protein CASSPRQLSYGYTF. Full variable domain (rest looked up from reference TRBV5-8 and TRBJ1-2): EAGVTQSPTHLIKTRGQQATLRCSPISGHTSVYWYQQALGLGLQFLLWYDEGEERNRGNFPPRFSGRQFPNYSSELNVNALELEDSALYLCASSPRQLSYGYTFGSGTRLTVV.

The chain is built from TRBV7-3 and TRBJ2-1, with D tentatively TRBD1 (5 bases). The CDR3 totals 15 residues. Germline V CDR1 and CDR2: SGHTA, FQGTGA. Trimming pared 5 bases from V and 0 bases from J, leaving 11 bases between. The CDR3 DNA is TGTGCCAGCAGCCCCCAAGACAGCTCCTACAATGAGCAGTTCTTC. Its translation is CASSPQDSSYNEQFF. The full variable domain, completed using reference TRBV7-3 and TRBJ2-1, is GAGVSQTPSNKVTEKGKYVELRCDPISGHTALYWYRQSLGQGPEFLIYFQGTGAADDSGLPNDRFFAVRPEGSVSTLKIQRTERGDSAVYLCASSPQDSSYNEQFFGPGTRLTVL.

This clone was seen only a few times. The chain is built from TRBV6-4 and TRBJ1-1; a weak D match, TRBD1 (5 bases). Germline lookup yields CDR1 MRHNA and CDR2 SNTAGT. V was shortened by 6 bases and J by 1 base, with 9 bases between the two germline ends. This CDR3 has 13 residues. CDR3 coding DNA: TGTGCCAGCAGCAGGGAAAGGAACACTGAAGCTTTCTTT. It yields the protein CASSRERNTEAFF.

This chain uses TRBV11-3 with TRBJ2-5; tentatively, D is TRBD1 (6 bases). Per germline, CDR1 SGHNT and CDR2 YENEEA. The V end was cut by 1 base, the J end by 1 base, with 19 bases between. The CDR3 covers 18 residues. This chain's CDR3 is CASSLVGLGDITQETQYF. CDR3 in DNA: TGTGCCAGCAGCTTAGTGGGTCTGGGGGACATTACCCAAGAGACCCAGTACTTC.

The genes are TRBV5-6 and TRBJ1-5; 11 bases line up with TRBD1. In germline, CDR1 is SGHDT, CDR2 YYEEEE. V shed 4 bases and J 9 bases; nucleotides not matched to a gene: 9. The CDR3 loop spans 15 amino acids. In DNA form, the CDR3 reads TGTGCCAGCAGCCGCCTCGGGACAGGGGGTTCGCCCCAGCATTTT. Translation: CASSRLGTGGSPQHF.

This chain connects TRBV30 to TRBJ1-6; the match to TRBD1 covers 11 bases. V lost 7 bases, J lost 8 bases, and 4 bases stayed unmatched. The germline gives CDR1 GTSNPN, CDR2 SVGIG (reference sequence). The CDR3 contains 13 residues. As DNA, the CDR3 is TGTGCCTCCCCGGGACAGGGGGATTCACCCCTCCACTTT. Translated, it gives CASPGQGDSPLHF.

On this clone: Other DNA sequences from this sample encode an identical CDR3 as well. The chain recombines TRBV5-1 with TRBJ1-2; a possible D gene is TRBD1 (6 bases). Germline lookup yields CDR1 SGHRS and CDR2 YFSETQ. V lost 5 bases and J 6 bases, leaving 17 bases between the germline ends. This CDR3 comprises 14 residues. CDR3 nucleotide sequence: TGCGCCAGCAGTCTTGCCGGGCAGGGGAATGGCTACACCTTC. This codes for CASSLAGQGNGYTF. The full variable domain, rest sourced from reference TRBV5-1 and TRBJ1-2, is KAGVTQTPRYLIKTRGQQVTLSCSPISGHRSVSWYQQTPGQGLQFLFEYFSETQRNKGNFPGRFSGRQFSNSRSEMNVSTLELGDSALYLCASSLAGQGNGYTFGSGTRLTVV.

The J gene is TRBJ1-1, the V gene TRBV5-1; no reliable D call. There are 15 residues in the CDR3. The germline V and J ends were trimmed by 4 bases and 4 bases, with 17 bases remaining between them. The germline CDR1 and CDR2 sequences are SGHRS and YFSETQ. The chain's CDR3 is CASSPFDRGSTEAFF. The CDR3, as DNA: TGCGCCAGCAGCCCGTTCGACCGAGGGAGCACTGAAGCTTTCTTT. Full variable domain (remainder filled in from reference TRBV5-1 and TRBJ1-1): KAGVTQTPRYLIKTRGQQVTLSCSPISGHRSVSWYQQTPGQGLQFLFEYFSETQRNKGNFPGRFSGRQFSNSRSEMNVSTLELGDSALYLCASSPFDRGSTEAFFGQGTRLTVV.

This rearrangement joins TRBV10-3 to TRBJ1-2, with TRBD1 matching 7 bases. CDR1 is ENHRY, CDR2 SYGVKD, per germline. This CDR3 comprises 14 residues. V was pared by 2 bases and J by 8 bases, with 8 bases of the junction left unmatched. The CDR3 is CAISEDREMVGYTF. In DNA form, the CDR3 reads TGTGCCATCAGTGAGGACAGGGAAATGGTCGGCTACACCTTC.

This clone was counted a single time. This chain's CDR3 is CASSYQGAAGNTIYF. In DNA, the CDR3 is TGTGCCAGCAGTTACCAGGGGGCTGCTGGAAACACCATATATTTT. The chain uses TRBV6-5 and TRBJ1-3; 8 nucleotides match TRBD1. With 2 bases clipped from V and 2 bases from J, the junction kept 2 bases outside the gene matches. CDR1 is MNHEY and CDR2 is SVGAGI in the germline V gene. CDR3 length: 15 amino acids.

J is TRBJ1-3 and V is TRBV7-9; 8 positions match TRBD1. CDR1 and CDR2 (germline): SEHNR, FQNEAQ (reference sequence). V lost 0 bases, J lost 3 bases, and 1 base stayed unmatched. The CDR3 has 15 residues. The CDR3 sequence: CASSLATGVGNTIYF. The CDR3 nucleotides read TGTGCCAGCAGCTTAGCGACAGGGGTTGGAAACACCATATATTTT. Variable domain in full (rest from reference TRBV7-9 and TRBJ1-3): DTGVSQNPRHKITKRGQNVTFRCDPISEHNRLYWYRQTLGQGPEFLTYFQNEAQLEKSRLLSDRFSAERPKGSFSTLEIQRTEQGDSAMYLCASSLATGVGNTIYFGEGSWLTVV.